The 26 T cell receptor beta chains listed next were all sequenced from one sample in a study of response to subunit inactivated influenza vaccine. TCRdb re-called the RT-PCR reads through MiXCR, storing one row per CDR3 protein. The sample holds 430,000 or so distinct CDR3 sequences, 9.5% to 13% seen once. The sequences come from PBMCs from blood, collected roughly 48 days after vaccination. The source of these receptors is a man aged 50 to 60 who received an inactivated influenza vaccine.

The CDR3 region has the DNA TGTGCCAGCAGCAATATCGGGCGGTTTGGGGGCTACACCTTC. It yields the protein CASSNIGRFGGYTF. J is TRBJ1-2 and V is TRBV7-6; D is uncertain. CDR3 size: 14 residues. Trimming stripped 5 bases from V and 8 bases from J, with 18 bases between. The V gene's germline CDR1 is SGHVS and CDR2 FNYEAQ.

In its sample, this clonotype was seen many times. The V gene is TRBV20-1, the J gene TRBJ2-1, with 7 bases fitting TRBD2. In germline, CDR1 is DFQATT, CDR2 SNEGSKA (reference sequence). V gave up 1 base and J gave up 6 bases; unmatched junction bases: 12. The length of the CDR3 is 16 residues. The CDR3: CSARGARRGDFNEQFF. The CDR3 DNA reads TGCAGTGCTAGAGGGGCTAGACGGGGGGATTTCAATGAGCAGTTCTTC.

This clonotype was counted many times. The CDR3 reads CSVEGGAGETQYF. Written as DNA, the CDR3 is TGCAGCGTTGAAGGGGGGGCAGGGGAGACCCAGTACTTC. The genes are TRBV29-1 and TRBJ2-5; the D gene could be TRBD1 or TRBD2 (6 bases each). Germline V gives CDR1 SQVTM, CDR2 ANQGSEA. This CDR3 has 13 amino acids. Deletions cut 1 base from V and 5 bases from J, with 11 bases between.

This chain connects TRBV28 to TRBJ2-2, with D possibly TRBD1 on 6 matching bases. Between the trimmed V and J ends, which lost 6 bases and 2 bases, there was a span of 22 bases. CDR3 length equals 18 residues. CDR1 is MDHEN, CDR2 SYDVKM, per germline. The CDR3 DNA reads as TGTGCCAGCAGCCGGAGTGGGATGGGGGCGACCAACACCGGGGAGCTGTTTTTT. Protein sequence: CASSRSGMGATNTGELFF.

This clonotype came up a few times. The chain combines TRBV27 with TRBJ1-5, with 9 bases lining up with TRBD1. Looked up from germline, CDR1 is MNHEY and CDR2 is SMNVEV (reference sequence). The junction had 11 bases not matched to a gene; V was cut back by 5 bases and J by 3 bases. CDR3 length equals 17 residues. CDR3 region: CASSPRDRERPNQPQHF. The CDR3 coding sequence is TGTGCCAGCAGTCCCAGGGACAGGGAACGTCCCAATCAGCCCCAGCATTTT.

As for this clonotype: One end of the junction fails to match germline, which may point to a read error. V and J are TRBV7-2 and TRBJ2-5; weak D call: TRBD2 (6 bases). The CDR3 spans 13 residues. Germline V gene lookup returns CDR1 SGHTA and CDR2 FQGNSA. CDR3 loop: CASSRNLADILDF. The CDR3 nucleotides read TGTGCCAGCAGCCGAAATTTAGCGGACATCCTGGACTTC.

This clonotype came up a few times. The gene calls are TRBV6-2 or TRBV6-3 and TRBJ2-7; D is possibly TRBD2 (6 bases). The germline V gene has CDR1 MNHEY and CDR2 SVGEGT. Trimming left V 6 bases short and J 2 bases short, with 17 bases between. The CDR3 is made up of 15 amino acids. In DNA form, the CDR3 reads TGTGCCAGCAGAGTTAGTAGCGGAGGAACCTACGAGCAGTACTTC. Translation: CASRVSSGGTYEQYF.

This clonotype has a count of ten or more. The chain uses TRBV20-1 and TRBJ2-2, with 8 bases aligning to TRBD2. This CDR3 contains 15 residues. V shed 1 base, J shed 4 bases, and the junction held 5 bases outside the gene matches. In germline, CDR1 is DFQATT, CDR2 SNEGSKA (reference sequence). CDR3 loop: CSARVGGETTGELFF. Written as DNA, the CDR3 is TGCAGTGCTAGAGTCGGGGGGGAGACCACCGGGGAGCTGTTTTTT.

In this sample, this clonotype turned up many times. V and J are TRBV15 and TRBJ2-1; 10 bases are a match to TRBD1. The CDR3 totals 16 residues. The trim removed 3 bases at V and 3 bases at J, leaving 5 bases unmatched. Germline V gene sequence: CDR1 LNHNV, CDR2 YYDKDF (reference sequence). CDR3 amino acids: CATSRTGTGVYNEQFF. The DNA for the CDR3 is TGTGCCACCAGCAGGACCGGGACAGGGGTCTACAATGAGCAGTTCTTC.

This clonotype has ten or more counts. Written as DNA, the CDR3 is TGCGCCAGCAGCTTAAGACAGAACACCGGGGAGCTGTTTTTT. Protein: CASSLRQNTGELFF. The V gene is TRBV5-1, the J gene TRBJ2-2; D ambiguous. With 2 bases removed from V and 1 base from J, the gap between germline ends came to 6 bases. CDR1 is SGHRS and CDR2 is YFSETQ in the germline V gene. The CDR3 contains 14 residues.

This clonotype came up a few times. The genes are TRBV20-1 and TRBJ2-1, with D hard to call. This CDR3 contains 14 residues. Trimming cost V 1 base and J 8 bases, with 15 bases left between them. Per germline, CDR1 DFQATT and CDR2 SNEGSKA (reference sequence). The CDR3, as DNA: TGCAGTGCTAGAGCCCTTGCAGGTGGGGATGAGCAGTTCTTC. It yields the protein CSARALAGGDEQFF.

This clonotype was seen a few times. The V gene is TRBV9, the J gene TRBJ2-1; D unresolved. The CDR3 has 14 residues. Looked up from germline, CDR1 is SGDLS and CDR2 is YYNGEE. V lost 0 bases and J lost 6, with 10 bases in between. Here the CDR3 reads CASSVGGLINEQFF. In DNA form, the CDR3 reads TGTGCCAGCAGCGTAGGTGGGCTGATCAATGAGCAGTTCTTC.

This clonotype occurred a few times. The CDR3 reads CASSQDPDRSRGTEAFF. The CDR3 DNA sequence: TGCGCCAGCAGCCAGGACCCCGACAGGTCTCGGGGGACTGAAGCTTTCTTT. The rearrangement uses TRBV4-1 and TRBJ1-1; D may be TRBD1 (6 bases). The germline gives CDR1 MGHRA, CDR2 YSYEKL. Trimming pared 3 bases from V and 5 bases from J, leaving 22 bases between. This CDR3 has 17 residues.

The chain carries TRBV28 and TRBJ2-1; 10 bases match TRBD2. J lost 4 bases, V lost 8 bases, and 11 bases had no gene match. Germline V gives CDR1 MDHEN, CDR2 SYDVKM. This CDR3 region has 16 residues. The CDR3 DNA sequence: TGTGCCAGCGCCCGGAGGCTAGCGGGGGAATACAATGAGCAGTTCTTC. As protein: CASARRLAGEYNEQFF.

This CDR3 is CASSLGPGEQYF. CDR3 sequence (DNA): TGTGCCAGCAGCTTAGGACCTGGCGAGCAGTACTTC. The chain has TRBV7-9 and TRBJ2-7; D gene ambiguous. Germline V gene sequence: CDR1 SEHNR, CDR2 FQNEAQ (reference sequence). The V end was cut by 1 base, the J end by 6 bases, with 7 bases between. The CDR3 spans 12 residues.

This clonotype appeared a few times. The chain is built from TRBV20-1 and TRBJ2-7; 7 nucleotides agree with TRBD2. The CDR3 is 16 amino acids. V was clipped by 0 bases and J by 0 bases; unmatched bases: 8. Germline CDR1 reads DFQATT; CDR2 reads SNEGSKA (reference sequence). As DNA, the CDR3 is TGCAGTGCTAGAGATCTGGGGGGGTCGAGCTCCTACGAGCAGTACTTC. Its translation: CSARDLGGSSSYEQYF.

This clonotype was found a few times. The chain joins TRBV27 to TRBJ1-2, with 9 nucleotides matching TRBD1. The V segment lost 6 bases and the J segment 1 base; nucleotides outside the gene matches: 6. Per germline, CDR1 MNHEY and CDR2 SMNVEV (reference sequence). The CDR3 is 15 amino acids. The CDR3 region is CASRKTGGVNYGYTF. CDR3 coding DNA: TGTGCCAGCAGGAAGACAGGGGGGGTTAACTATGGCTACACCTTC.

This clonotype has at least ten counts. V gene TRBV6-5 combines with J gene TRBJ2-3; 11 positions match TRBD2. The CDR3 sequence is 16 residues long. After removal of 0 bases from V and 1 base from J, the junction contained 0 bases not matched to a gene. Germline V gives CDR1 MNHEY, CDR2 SVGAGI. CDR3 nucleotide sequence: TGTGCCAGCAGTTACTCGACTAGCGGGGGCACAGATACGCAGTATTTT. Its translation is CASSYSTSGGTDTQYF.

This clonotype was seen more than once but under ten times. The J gene is TRBJ1-2, the V gene TRBV15, with D hard to call. The CDR3 is 15 amino acids. Trimming cost V 0 bases and J 1 base, with 9 bases left between them. CDR1 and CDR2 from the germline V gene are LNHNV and YYDKDF (reference sequence). The chain's CDR3 is CATSRDRNSNYGYTF. The CDR3 nucleotides read TGTGCCACCAGCAGAGATAGGAACAGTAACTATGGCTACACCTTC.

This clonotype was observed at least ten times. This rearrangement joins TRBV9 to TRBJ2-7; TRBD2 matches at 9 bases. The V gene end was trimmed by 0 bases and the J gene end by 1 base; junction bases not matched to a gene: 2. The CDR3 is 15 amino acids. Germline V gene lookup returns CDR1 SGDLS and CDR2 YYNGEE. The DNA for the CDR3 is TGTGCCAGCAGCGTAGAAGCGGGGGGTTCCTACGAGCAGTACTTC. Its protein is CASSVEAGGSYEQYF.

This clonotype was recorded a few times. The V and J genes are TRBV12-3 or TRBV12-4 and TRBJ1-5, with D possibly matching TRBD1 (5 bases). V shed 3 bases and J shed 6 bases, with 12 bases lying between them. The CDR3 runs 14 residues. The CDR3 region has the DNA TGTGCCAGCAGTTTGGGGCTTTACGGTCAGCCCCAGCATTTT. This codes for CASSLGLYGQPQHF.

On this clonotype itself: The DNA is omitted, as the CDR3 cannot be located on it reliably, and the CDR3 follows TCRdb's listing. The chain has TRBV28 and TRBJ1-2; the table gives TRBD1 as D, unverified against the DNA. 15 amino acids form the CDR3, both terminal residues included. Germline CDR1 reads MDHEN; CDR2 reads SYDVKM. The CDR3 is CASSLMVSAPGGYTF.

The rearrangement joins TRBV5-6 to TRBJ2-7, with a possible D match to TRBD1 (5 bases). CDR3 length: 15 residues. Per the germline V gene, CDR1 is SGHDT and CDR2 is YYEEEE. The V gene lost 0 bases and the J gene lost 0 bases, with 10 bases spanning the gap. Here the CDR3 reads CASSLDRSYSYEQYF. CDR3 coding DNA: TGTGCCAGCAGCTTGGACAGGAGTTACTCCTACGAGCAGTACTTC.

The chain uses TRBV7-3 and TRBJ2-2; 10 bases line up with TRBD2. This CDR3 has 18 residues. Germline V gene sequence: CDR1 SGHTA, CDR2 FQGTGA. V trimming: 5 bases; J trimming: 5 bases; junction bases outside the gene matches: 14. The CDR3 loop reads CASSPSGLAGAYTGELFF. CDR3 in DNA: TGTGCCAGCAGCCCCTCGGGGCTAGCGGGAGCATATACCGGGGAGCTGTTTTTT.

This chain links TRBV7-9 with TRBJ1-2; D is undetermined. Per germline, CDR1 SEHNR and CDR2 FQNEAQ (reference sequence). The CDR3 runs 16 residues. The V and J ends lost 5 bases and 4 bases respectively, with 20 bases between them. DNA of the CDR3: TGTGCCAGCAGCCGCCTGGCAGAAGTGACGATCTATGGCTACACCTTC. Translated, it gives CASSRLAEVTIYGYTF. Combining the CDR3 with reference TRBV7-9 and TRBJ1-2 gives the whole variable domain DTGVSQNPRHKITKRGQNVTFRCDPISEHNRLYWYRQTLGQGPEFLTYFQNEAQLEKSRLLSDRFSAERPKGSFSTLEIQRTEQGDSAMYLCASSRLAEVTIYGYTFGSGTRLTVV.

A remark on this clonotype: Since a much larger clone is just one base distant, this may be a read error. In nucleotides, the CDR3 is TGCAGCGTTGTGACGGACTACGAGCAGTACTTC. Protein product: CSVVTDYEQYF. The rearrangement uses TRBV20-1 and TRBJ2-7, with D hard to call. The length of the CDR3 is 11 residues. Per the germline V gene, CDR1 is DFQATT and CDR2 is SNEGSKA (reference sequence).